The 11 T cell receptor beta chains below all came from one sample that was sequenced in a study of shared clonotypes between healthy human individuals. The assay was immunoSEQ multiplex PCR, and TCRdb's table has in-frame clones only and misses some. The sample records under 2,000,000 clones, approximately 95% being singletons. Terminally differentiated effector memory CD45RA+ cells were excluded by CCR7 positive selection of CD45RO-negative cells. Sequences were obtained from naive CD8+ T cells sorted from blood. The receptor set was obtained from a man in his late teens or twenties in good health.

The V and J genes are TRBV7-9 and TRBJ2-1, with 11 positions matching TRBD2. Per the germline V gene, CDR1 is SEHNR and CDR2 is FQNEAQ (reference sequence). The CDR3 sequence is 16 residues long. V trimming: 5 bases; J trimming: 6 bases; junction bases outside the gene matches: 9. CDR3 protein: CASSAKLAGVINEQFF. For the CDR3, the DNA is TGTGCCAGCAGCGCGAAACTAGCGGGAGTGATCAATGAGCAGTTCTTC.

The chain uses TRBV27 and TRBJ1-5; maybe TRBD1 (6 bases). Trimming took 3 bases from V and 7 from J, leaving 22 bases between them. This CDR3 has 17 amino acids. Germline CDR1 reads MNHEY; CDR2 reads SMNVEV (reference sequence). DNA for the CDR3: TGTGCCAGCAGTTTGGAATCTCCAGGGGTTGGGGCCCAGCCCCAGCATTTT. Protein sequence: CASSLESPGVGAQPQHF.

CDR3 in DNA: TGTGCCAGCAGTGACCTGGACAGAAACTACAATGAGCAGTTCTTC. It yields the protein CASSDLDRNYNEQFF. The chain carries TRBV6-1 and TRBJ2-1, with D possibly being TRBD1 (6 bases). In germline, CDR1 is MNHNS, CDR2 SASEGT. The CDR3 consists of 15 residues. Trimming left V 3 bases short and J 3 bases short, with 12 bases between.

J is TRBJ1-6 and V is TRBV6-5; 10 nucleotides align to TRBD1. Germline V gene data show CDR1 as MNHEY and CDR2 as SVGAGI. The CDR3 is 13 amino acids. V was clipped by 8 bases and J by 10 bases; unmatched bases: 5. The CDR3 here is CASGGTGASPLHF. The DNA for the CDR3 is TGTGCCAGCGGCGGGACAGGGGCCTCACCCCTCCACTTT.

The chain recombines TRBV6-4 with TRBJ2-1; 12 nucleotides match TRBD2. CDR3 size: 14 residues. In germline, CDR1 is MRHNA, CDR2 SNTAGT. The junction had 3 bases not matched to a gene; V was cut back by 2 bases and J by 10 bases. CDR3 bases: TGTGCCAGCAGTGACCTAGCGGGGGGGCGCGAGCAGTTCTTC. Its protein is CASSDLAGGREQFF.

Written as DNA, the CDR3 is TGTGCCAGCAGCTTAGATTGGGGACTAGCGGCAAATGAGCAGTTCTTC. Amino acids: CASSLDWGLAANEQFF. The chain employs TRBV11-2 and TRBJ2-1, with TRBD2 matching over 11 bases. The CDR3 runs 16 residues. Germline V lookup: CDR1 SGHAT, CDR2 FQNNGV. The V gene end was trimmed by 0 bases and the J gene end by 7 bases; junction bases not matched to a gene: 5.

CDR3 DNA: TGCGCCAGCAGCCAAGAATGGTCCTTTCGGGAGGTGTTCTTC. Translating it yields CASSQEWSFREVFF. The chain employs TRBV4-3 and TRBJ2-1, with 7 bases matching TRBD2. From germline, CDR1 is LGHNA and CDR2 YSLEER. The CDR3 has 14 residues. After removal of 0 bases from V and 15 bases from J, the junction contained 11 bases not matched to a gene.

The chain is built from TRBV6-7 and TRBJ1-3; tentative D call: TRBD1 (5 bases). TRBV6-7 is an ORF, with its function uncertain. This CDR3 has 14 amino acids. V was clipped by 0 bases and J by 4 bases, with 7 bases between them. The CDR3 loop is CASSYSRGGNTIYF. DNA of the CDR3: TGTGCCAGCAGTTACTCTAGGGGAGGAAACACCATATATTTT.

The CDR3 reads CASRILGTGEQYF. The CDR3 DNA sequence: TGTGCCAGCAGAATATTAGGGACTGGGGAGCAGTACTTC. This chain connects TRBV27 to TRBJ2-7; TRBD2 might be the D (6 bases). Deletions cut 6 bases from V and 7 bases from J, with 16 bases between. CDR3 length: 13 amino acids. Germline V gene lookup returns CDR1 MNHEY and CDR2 SMNVEV (reference sequence).

About this clone itself: Distinct nucleotide sequences in the sample also encode this CDR3. The CDR3 reads CASSLRGETQYF. The CDR3 coding sequence is TGTGCCAGCAGCTTACGAGGAGAGACCCAGTACTTC. The chain is built from TRBV7-9 and TRBJ2-5; D uncertain. From germline, CDR1 is SEHNR and CDR2 FQNEAQ (reference sequence). V was cut by 2 bases and J by 4 bases, with 5 bases left in between. CDR3 size: 12 residues.

The V and J genes are TRBV27 and TRBJ1-4; 7 bases agree with TRBD1. With 4 bases clipped from V and 13 bases from J, the junction kept 12 bases outside the gene matches. The CDR3 consists of 14 residues. CDR1 and CDR2 (germline): MNHEY, SMNVEV (reference sequence). CDR3 coding DNA: TGTGCCAGCAGTTCCGGGACAGCCGTAGAAGGACTGTTTTTT. Translating gives CASSSGTAVEGLFF.